This T cell receptor (beta chain) was retrieved from a study of CD8 T cells in ankylosing spondylitis. Study-wide results and caveats: Matched ankylosing spondylitis synovial fluid reportedly contained a significantly enriched population of disease-linked clones.

For TCR beta, libraries came from quantitative 5'-RACE with molecular barcodes. Each CDR3 protein is one row after TCRdb ran MiXCR on the 5' RACE reads. The data contain hundreds of thousands of distinct CDR3 sequences, 20% of them singletons. This clonotype was detected only once. Its antigen remains unknown. CDR1 SNHLY and CDR2 FYNNEI come from the germline V gene. Germline trimming cut 11 bases from V and 0 bases from J; bases unmatched to any gene: 5. The CDR3 is made up of 14 amino acids. Sequencing used blood, either unsorted or a sorted T cell fraction (not recorded which). This chain links TRBV2 with TRBJ2-5, with 11 bases lining up with TRBD2. This receptor was taken from a male donor with ankylosing spondylitis or in good health (not recorded which). For the CDR3, the DNA is TGTGCCTTCCCTAGCGGGGGGTACCAAGAGACCCAGTACTTC. Amino acids: CAFPSGGYQETQYF.